This T cell receptor (beta chain) is drawn from a study of Ad26.COV2.S vaccination and SARS-CoV-2 variants. Study-wide background: Intramuscularly, Ad26.COV2.S was given either once or twice, 56 days apart. Findings of the study overall: Spike-specific TCR breadth was greater in vaccine than placebo recipients. Analyses that measured TCR breadth and depth may have underestimated total T cell responses.

As for treatment: roughly 19 received Ad26.COV2.S at low or high dose, single or two shots; roughly 5 received placebo; per-sample allocation not given. Vaccine and placebo recipients were sampled on day 63 after the first injection. Expressing Wuhan-strain SARS-CoV-2 spike, an Ad26 vector served as the vaccine. Germline V gene data show CDR1 as LNHDA and CDR2 as SQIVND (reference sequence). This CDR3 spans 16 amino acids. The V and J ends lost 2 bases and 0 bases, in that order; junction bases with no gene match: 1. Only in-frame clones appear in the TCRdb table, and some are missing; sequencing was by immunoSEQ multiplex PCR. The data show about 400,000 clones, around 93% seen once. Of note for this clone: As yet, its antigen is unknown.

The sequenced sample was peripheral blood, obtained in a trial of Ad26.COV2.S vaccine versus placebo. The source of this sequence is a person between 18 and 60 years old who received the Ad26.COV2.S COVID-19 vaccine or a placebo. The genes are TRBV19 and TRBJ2-1; 10 bases line up with TRBD2. The chain's CDR3 is CASSILAGDSYNEQFF. The CDR3 DNA reads TGTGCCAGTAGTATACTAGCGGGGGACTCCTACAATGAGCAGTTCTTC. The full variable domain, rest sourced from reference TRBV19 and TRBJ2-1, is DGGITQSPKYLFRKEGQNVTLSCEQNLNHDAMYWYRQDPGQGLRLIYYSQIVNDFQKGDIAEGYSVSREKKESFPLTVTSAQKNPTAFYLCASSILAGDSYNEQFFGPGTRLTVL.